These T cell receptor beta chains were read from a single sample in a study of T cell clones after liver transplantation. Profiling relied on immunoSEQ multiplex PCR, and the TCRdb table lists in-frame clones only, not all of them. The table has 15,000 to 20,000 clones, around 81% seen once. Sequences were derived from CD8+ T cells from blood, sampled roughly 48 months after liver transplant. The source is a human patient who received a liver transplant. Some T cells may be provided by the graft donor. CDR3s include the opening cysteine and the closing phenylalanine or tryptophan. The D gene is left open where the match is weak. Not every row has a clone size; where given, it reads once, few, many or a size class.

clone size,J gene,V gene,D gene,CDR3 DNA,CDR3 protein
NA,TRBJ2-1,TRBV7-2,NA,TGTGCCAGCAGCTTAGGAGTAAAAAATGAGCAGTTCTTC,CASSLGVKNEQFF
medium-sized,TRBJ1-2,TRBV6-5,NA,TGTGCCAGCAGTTACGGTGGTGGTTATGGCTACACCTTC,CASSYGGGYGYTF
many,TRBJ1-2,TRBV6-1,NA,TGTGCCAGCAGTGAAGCCTTTCTGAACTATGGCTACACCTTC,CASSEAFLNYGYTF
NA,TRBJ1-2,TRBV5-4,TRBD1,TGTGCCAGCAGCTTACAGGGGGCGAAGGGCTACACCTTC,CASSLQGAKGYTF
NA,TRBJ2-5,TRBV4-1,TRBD1,TGCGCCAGCAGCCAGACAGGGTACCAAGAGACCCAGTACTTC,CASSQTGYQETQYF
NA,TRBJ1-5,TRBV18,TRBD1,TGTGCCAGCTCACCATCCGGGACAGATCAGCCCCAGCATTTT,CASSPSGTDQPQHF
NA,TRBJ1-5,TRBV19,NA,TGTGCCAGTAGCCTGGGGGTGATTCAGCCCCAGCATTTT,CASSLGVIQPQHF
many,TRBJ2-7,TRBV4-3,NA,TGCGCCAGCAGCCCTTCGATGTCCTACGAGCAGTACTTC,CASSPSMSYEQYF
once,TRBJ2-1,TRBV4-3,NA,TGCGCCAGCAGCCGGACAGATCGCAATGAGCAGTTCTTC,CASSRTDRNEQFF
NA,TRBJ2-7,TRBV6-5,NA,TGTGCCAGCAGCCCTACCAACAGAGGGCAGTACTTC,CASSPTNRGQYF
once,TRBJ2-2,TRBV6-4,NA,TGTGCCAGCAGTGACTCCACTTCCCCTTCCAGGGAGCTGTTTTTT,CASSDSTSPSRELFF
many,TRBJ2-1,TRBV15,TRBD1,TGTGCCACGTCGACAGGGCACACCTACAATGAGCAGTTCTTC,CATSTGHTYNEQFF
NA,TRBJ2-1,TRBV6-5,NA,TGTGCCAGCAGTTACCAAGCGGAGGGGTACAATGAGCAGTTCTTC,CASSYQAEGYNEQFF
NA,TRBJ2-3,TRBV4-2,NA,TGTGCCAGCAGCCTCAACGCCGCCCACACAGATACGCAGTATTTT,CASSLNAAHTDTQYF
NA,TRBJ2-2,TRBV6-6,NA,TGTGCCAGCACATTCTTGTTGTTCGCCGGGGAGCTGTTTTTT,CASTFLLFAGELFF
NA,TRBJ2-1,TRBV5-8,NA,TGTGCCAGCAGCTTGGACAATGAGCAGTTCTTC,CASSLDNEQFF
NA,TRBJ2-2,TRBV7-7,NA,TGTGCTAGCAGCCCTAAGACAGCGAACACCGGGGAGCTGTTTTTT,CASSPKTANTGELFF
NA,TRBJ2-7,TRBV7-2,TRBD1,TGTGCCAGCAGCTTAGGGGCCCACAGGGGCTCCTACGAGCAGTACTTC,CASSLGAHRGSYEQYF
NA,TRBJ2-1,TRBV19,NA,TGTGCCAGTAGTAGCCAAGGCCGGGACTCCTCATACAATGAGCAGTTCTTC,CASSSQGRDSSYNEQFF
NA,TRBJ1-4,TRBV29-1,NA,TGCAGCGTTGAAATGGAGGGCCATAATGAAAAACTGTTTTTT,CSVEMEGHNEKLFF
NA,TRBJ2-7,TRBV27,NA,TGTGCCAGCAGTTCAGACTTACGATACGAGCAGTACTTC,CASSSDLRYEQYF
NA,TRBJ2-1,TRBV14,NA,TGTGCCAGCAGGGCCGGGACCATGCAGTTCTTC,CASRAGTMQFF
NA,TRBJ2-7,TRBV11-2,NA,TGTGCCAGCAGCTTAACGGGGGACAGCCACTACGAGCAGTACTTC,CASSLTGDSHYEQYF
NA,TRBJ2-1,TRBV7-7,NA,TGTGCTAGCAGCTTAGGGTCATACAATGAGCAGTTCTTC,CASSLGSYNEQFF
NA,TRBJ1-2,TRBV9,NA,TGTGCCAGCAGCGTAGGGGGGGACTATGGCTACACCTTC,CASSVGGDYGYTF
few,TRBJ2-7,TRBV29-1,NA,TGCAGCGTTACACTAGCAGATACCTACGAGCAGTACTTC,CSVTLADTYEQYF
NA,TRBJ1-1,TRBV7-9,TRBD1,TGTGCCAGCAGCCCTGGGACAGGAATGAACACTGAAGCTTTCTTT,CASSPGTGMNTEAFF
NA,TRBJ2-1,TRBV11-2,TRBD2,TGTGCCAGCAGCTCGGCAGTGGCGGGAGGCTCCAATGAGCAGTTCTTC,CASSSAVAGGSNEQFF
NA,TRBJ2-3,TRBV19,NA,TGTGCCAGTAGTATGAGTGGGCGGCCACGAGATACGCAGTATTTT,CASSMSGRPRDTQYF
NA,TRBJ2-7,TRBV5-6,NA,TGTGCCAGCAGCTTTGGCCGGTCTCCCTACGAGCAGTACTTC,CASSFGRSPYEQYF
NA,TRBJ2-5,TRBV6-5,TRBD2,TGTGCCAGCAGGAGGACTAGCGGGAGTCCGGGGACCCAGTACTTC,CASRRTSGSPGTQYF
few,TRBJ2-7,TRBV21-1,NA,TGTGCCAGCCGGTACCGGGTGGGGGCCTACGAGCAGTACTTC,CASRYRVGAYEQYF
NA,TRBJ1-2,TRBV27,NA,TGTGCCAGCACCTCAGGGCTTGGCGGCTATGGCTACACCTTC,CASTSGLGGYGYTF
many,TRBJ2-2,TRBV5-1,TRBD1,TGCGCCAGCAGCTCACCGGGACAGGGCGTCACCGGGGAGCTGTTTTTT,CASSSPGQGVTGELFF
NA,TRBJ2-7,TRBV4-3,NA,TGCGCCAGCAGCCAAGAAGTTAGCCCGGTAACCCACGAGCAGTACTTC,CASSQEVSPVTHEQYF
medium-sized,TRBJ2-7,TRBV6-1,NA,TGTGCCAGCAGTCGGGGCGAGCAGTACTTC,CASSRGEQYF
NA,TRBJ1-2,TRBV6-6,NA,TGTGCCAGCAGTTATAACGCAGGCGTCGGCTACACCTTC,CASSYNAGVGYTF
NA,TRBJ2-2,TRBV4-3,TRBD1,TGCGCCAGCAGCTCAGGGGGCGATGCCGGGGAGCTGTTTTTT,CASSSGGDAGELFF
NA,TRBJ1-4,TRBV11-2,NA,TGTGCCAGCAATCTAGGGTGGGATGGGGATGAAAAACTGTTTTTT,CASNLGWDGDEKLFF
NA,TRBJ2-7,TRBV4-3,TRBD2,TGCGCCAGCAGCCAGGGTAGCGGGAGTGTCAACGAGCAGTACTTC,CASSQGSGSVNEQYF
NA,TRBJ2-1,TRBV7-9,NA,TGTGCCAGCAGCCCCTGGGTGGGGGGTAATGAGCAGTTCTTC,CASSPWVGGNEQFF
NA,TRBJ1-2,TRBV11-2,TRBD1,TGTGCCAGCAGCTTAGGTGGACAGGGCTATGGCTACACCTTC,CASSLGGQGYGYTF